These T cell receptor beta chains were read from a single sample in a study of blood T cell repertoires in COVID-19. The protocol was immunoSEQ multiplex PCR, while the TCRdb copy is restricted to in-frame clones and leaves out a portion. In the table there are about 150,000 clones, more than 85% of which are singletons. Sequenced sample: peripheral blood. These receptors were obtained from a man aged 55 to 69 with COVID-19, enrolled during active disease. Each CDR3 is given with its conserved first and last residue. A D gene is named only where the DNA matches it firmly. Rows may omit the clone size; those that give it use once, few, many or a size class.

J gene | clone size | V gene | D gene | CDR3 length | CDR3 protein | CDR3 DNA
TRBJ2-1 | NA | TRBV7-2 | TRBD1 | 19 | CASSSSGTGGGRLGNEQFF | TGTGCCAGCAGCTCGTCCGGGACAGGGGGCGGGAGGCTAGGCAATGAGCAGTTCTTC
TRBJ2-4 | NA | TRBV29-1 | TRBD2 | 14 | CSVEVPGLRVIQYF | TGCAGCGTTGAAGTCCCGGGACTAAGAGTAATTCAGTACTTC
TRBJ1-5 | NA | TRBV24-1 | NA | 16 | CATSDTRGYSNQPQHF | TGTGCCACCAGTGACACTAGAGGTTATAGCAATCAGCCCCAGCATTTT
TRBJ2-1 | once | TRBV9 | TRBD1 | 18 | CASSVASGQGFLGNEQFF | TGTGCCAGCAGCGTGGCCTCGGGACAGGGTTTTTTGGGCAATGAGCAGTTCTTC
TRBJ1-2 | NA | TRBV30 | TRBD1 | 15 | CAWRGGAGGNYGYTF | TGTGCCTGGAGGGGTGGGGCAGGGGGCAACTATGGCTACACCTTC
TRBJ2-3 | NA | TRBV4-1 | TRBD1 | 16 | CASSQTGTGTTDTQYF | TGCGCCAGCAGCCAAACGGGGACAGGAACCACAGATACGCAGTATTTT
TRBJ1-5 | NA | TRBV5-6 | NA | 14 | CASSFGGSNQPQHF | TGTGCCAGCAGCTTCGGCGGTAGCAATCAGCCCCAGCATTTT
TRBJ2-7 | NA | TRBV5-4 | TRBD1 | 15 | CASGLPGQGSYEQYF | TGTGCCAGCGGGTTGCCCGGACAGGGTAGCTACGAGCAGTACTTC
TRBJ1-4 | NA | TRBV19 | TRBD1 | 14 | CASNQQGANEKLFF | TGTGCCAGTAATCAACAGGGGGCCAATGAAAAACTGTTTTTT
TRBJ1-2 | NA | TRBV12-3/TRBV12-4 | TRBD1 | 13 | CASSRQGGYGYTF | TGTGCCAGCAGCAGACAGGGAGGCTATGGCTACACCTTC
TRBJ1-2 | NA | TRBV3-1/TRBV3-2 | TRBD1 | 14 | CASSPLGQGNGYTF | TGTGCCAGCAGCCCCCTGGGACAGGGTAATGGCTACACCTTC
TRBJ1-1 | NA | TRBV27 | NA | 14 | CASRLFREDTEAFF | TGTGCCAGCAGACTATTTCGGGAGGACACTGAAGCTTTCTTT
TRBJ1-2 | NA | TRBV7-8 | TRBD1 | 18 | CASSLTVLKQGASYGYTF | TGTGCCAGCAGCTTAACGGTTCTCAAACAGGGGGCTTCCTATGGCTACACCTTC
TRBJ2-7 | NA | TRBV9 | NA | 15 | CASSRTFSPSYEQYF | TGTGCCAGCAGTCGAACTTTTTCCCCCTCCTACGAGCAGTACTTC
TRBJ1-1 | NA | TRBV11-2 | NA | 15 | CASSYRQAMRTEAFF | TGTGCCAGCAGCTACCGACAGGCAATGAGGACTGAAGCTTTCTTT
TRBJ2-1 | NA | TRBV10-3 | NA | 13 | CATNPEELNEQFF | TGTGCCACAAATCCCGAAGAGCTTAATGAGCAGTTCTTC
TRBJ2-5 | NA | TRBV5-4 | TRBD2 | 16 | CASSLKAGGGVETQYF | TGTGCCAGCAGCTTGAAGGCGGGGGGCGGGGTAGAGACCCAGTACTTC
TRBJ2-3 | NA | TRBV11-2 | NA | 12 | CASSREELTQYF | TGTGCCAGCAGCCGAGAGGAGCTTACGCAGTATTTT
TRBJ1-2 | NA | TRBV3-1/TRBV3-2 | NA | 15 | CASSQDGGGYYGYTF | TGTGCCAGCAGCCAAGATGGGGGGGGCTACTATGGCTACACCTTC
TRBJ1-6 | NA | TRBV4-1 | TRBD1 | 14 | CASSQDEGQGPLHF | TGCGCCAGCAGCCAAGATGAGGGACAGGGGCCCCTCCACTTT
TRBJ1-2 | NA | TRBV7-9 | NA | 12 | CASSPQNYGYTF | TGTGCCAGCAGCCCTCAGAACTATGGCTACACCTTC
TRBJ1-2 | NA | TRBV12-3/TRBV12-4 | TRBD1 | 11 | CATGTAYGYTF | TGTGCCACCGGGACAGCCTATGGCTACACCTTC
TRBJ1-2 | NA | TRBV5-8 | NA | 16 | CASSSKMGGTLRGYTF | TGTGCCAGCAGCTCTAAGATGGGGGGGACCCTAAGAGGCTACACCTTC
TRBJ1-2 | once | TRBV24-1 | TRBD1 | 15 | CATSDPRTGGYGYTF | TGTGCCACCAGTGATCCCCGCACAGGGGGCTATGGCTACACCTTC
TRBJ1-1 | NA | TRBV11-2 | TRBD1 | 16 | CASRLRDRGKDTEAFF | TGTGCCAGCAGACTCCGGGACAGGGGGAAGGACACTGAAGCTTTCTTT
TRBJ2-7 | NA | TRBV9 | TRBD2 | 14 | CASSVGLAGGQQYF | TGTGCCAGCAGCGTAGGCCTAGCGGGGGGGCAGCAGTACTTC
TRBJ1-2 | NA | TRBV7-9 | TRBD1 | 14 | CASSSRTGGFGYTF | TGTGCCAGCAGCTCTCGGACAGGGGGCTTTGGCTACACCTTC
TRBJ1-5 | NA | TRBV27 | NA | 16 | CASSRGLFGGNQPQHF | TGTGCCAGCAGCCGCGGACTATTTGGAGGCAATCAGCCCCAGCATTTT
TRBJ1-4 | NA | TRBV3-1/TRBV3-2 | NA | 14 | CASSQRGQEPKLFF | TGTGCCAGCAGCCAAAGGGGCCAGGAACCTAAACTGTTTTTT
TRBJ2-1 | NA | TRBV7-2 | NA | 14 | CASSLLAPKDEQFF | TGTGCCAGCAGCTTATTAGCGCCAAAGGATGAGCAGTTCTTC
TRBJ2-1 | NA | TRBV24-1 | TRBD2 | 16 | CATSDLTSGRPYEQFF | TGTGCCACCAGTGATTTGACTAGCGGGAGGCCTTATGAGCAGTTCTTC
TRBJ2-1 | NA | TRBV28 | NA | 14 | CASNQVATYNEQFF | TGTGCCAGCAACCAGGTTGCCACGTACAATGAGCAGTTCTTC
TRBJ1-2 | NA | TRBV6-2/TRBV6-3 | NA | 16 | CASSPNPKGGNYGYTF | TGTGCCAGCAGTCCCAACCCGAAAGGCGGTAACTATGGCTACACCTTC
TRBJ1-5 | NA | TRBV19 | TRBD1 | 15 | CASSLGQRRNQPQHF | TGTGCCAGTAGTCTGGGACAGCGCCGCAATCAGCCCCAGCATTTT
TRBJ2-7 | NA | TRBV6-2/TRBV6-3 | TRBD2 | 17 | CASSYSSSGSHVYEQYF | TGTGCCAGCAGTTACTCGTCTAGCGGGAGTCATGTCTACGAGCAGTACTTC
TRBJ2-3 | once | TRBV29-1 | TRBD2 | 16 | CSVEDLVRLAGGTQYF | TGCAGCGTTGAAGATCTGGTAAGGCTAGCGGGAGGAACGCAGTATTTT
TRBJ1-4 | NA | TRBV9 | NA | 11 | CASSRGEKLFF | TGTGCCAGCAGCCGGGGAGAAAAACTGTTTTTT
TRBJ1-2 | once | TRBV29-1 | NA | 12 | CSVRELNYGYTF | TGCAGCGTGAGAGAGCTAAACTATGGCTACACCTTC
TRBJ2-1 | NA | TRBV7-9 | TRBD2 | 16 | CASSSRLAGVINEQFF | TGTGCCAGCAGCTCCCGACTAGCGGGAGTGATAAATGAGCAGTTCTTC
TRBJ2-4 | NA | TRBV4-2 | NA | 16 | CASSQPALDNKNIQYF | TGTGCCAGCAGCCAACCCGCTCTGGACAACAAAAACATTCAGTACTTC
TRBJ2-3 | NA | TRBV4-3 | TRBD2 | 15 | CASSQDRGGGYTQYF | TGCGCCAGCAGCCAAGATCGCGGCGGGGGATATACGCAGTATTTT
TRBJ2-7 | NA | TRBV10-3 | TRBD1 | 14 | CAISESGQSYEQYF | TGTGCCATCAGTGAATCGGGACAGTCCTACGAGCAGTACTTC
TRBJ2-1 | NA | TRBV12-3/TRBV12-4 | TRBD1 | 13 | CASKQGARDEQFF | TGTGCCAGCAAGCAGGGGGCGCGGGATGAGCAGTTCTTC
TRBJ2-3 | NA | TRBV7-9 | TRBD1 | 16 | CASSLTGTGTTDTQYF | TGTGCCAGCAGCCTCACCGGGACAGGGACCACAGATACGCAGTATTTT
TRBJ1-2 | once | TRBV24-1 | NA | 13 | CATSDLLNYGYTF | TGTGCCACCAGTGATTTGCTTAACTATGGCTACACCTTC
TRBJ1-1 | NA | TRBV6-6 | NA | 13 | CASSPREATEAFF | TGTGCCAGCAGTCCCCGGGAGGCCACTGAAGCTTTCTTT
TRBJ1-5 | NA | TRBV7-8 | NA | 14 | CASSLVGGNQPQHF | TGTGCCAGCAGCTTAGTCGGGGGAAATCAGCCCCAGCATTTT